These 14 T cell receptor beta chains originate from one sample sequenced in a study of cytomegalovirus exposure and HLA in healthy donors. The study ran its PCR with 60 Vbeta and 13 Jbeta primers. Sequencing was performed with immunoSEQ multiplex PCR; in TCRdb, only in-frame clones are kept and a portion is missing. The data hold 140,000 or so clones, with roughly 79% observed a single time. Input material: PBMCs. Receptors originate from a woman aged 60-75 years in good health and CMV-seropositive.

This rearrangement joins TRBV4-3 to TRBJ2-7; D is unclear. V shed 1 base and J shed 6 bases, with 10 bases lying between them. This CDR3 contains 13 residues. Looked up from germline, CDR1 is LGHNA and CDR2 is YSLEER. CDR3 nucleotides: TGCGCCAGCAGCCAAGGCTACCTCGCCGAGCAGTACTTC. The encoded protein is CASSQGYLAEQYF.

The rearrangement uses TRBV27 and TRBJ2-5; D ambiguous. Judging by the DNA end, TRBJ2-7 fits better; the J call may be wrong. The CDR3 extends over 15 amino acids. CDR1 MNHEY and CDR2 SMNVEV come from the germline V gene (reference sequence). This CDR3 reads CASSLKSPSPYEQYF. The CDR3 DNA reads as TGTGCCAGCAGTTTAAAAAGTCCTTCACCCTACGAGCAGTACTTC.

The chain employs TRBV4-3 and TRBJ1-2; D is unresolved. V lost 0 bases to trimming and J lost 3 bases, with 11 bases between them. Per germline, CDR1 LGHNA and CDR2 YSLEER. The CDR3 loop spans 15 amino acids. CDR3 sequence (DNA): TGCGCCAGCAGCCAAGATCAAGGCCAGGACTATGGCTACACCTTC. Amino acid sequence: CASSQDQGQDYGYTF.

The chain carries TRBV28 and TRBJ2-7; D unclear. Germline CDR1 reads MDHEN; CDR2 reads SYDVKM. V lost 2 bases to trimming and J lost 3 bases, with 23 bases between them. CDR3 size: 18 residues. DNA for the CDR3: TGTGCCAGCAGTTTAATCTGGTCCTTCGTGCTCACAGACTACGAGCAGTACTTC. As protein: CASSLIWSFVLTDYEQYF. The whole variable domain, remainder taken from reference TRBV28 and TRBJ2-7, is DVKVTQSSRYLVKRTGEKVFLECVQDMDHENMFWYRQDPGLGLRLIYFSYDVKMKEKGDIPEGYSVSREKKERFSLILESASTNQTSMYLCASSLIWSFVLTDYEQYFGPGTRLTVT.

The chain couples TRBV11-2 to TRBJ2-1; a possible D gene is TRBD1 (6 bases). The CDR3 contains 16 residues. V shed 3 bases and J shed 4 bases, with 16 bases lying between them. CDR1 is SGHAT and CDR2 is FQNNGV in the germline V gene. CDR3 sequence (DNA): TGTGCCAGCAGCTTGGGTGGCAGGGGAAGTTACAATGAGCAGTTCTTC. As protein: CASSLGGRGSYNEQFF.

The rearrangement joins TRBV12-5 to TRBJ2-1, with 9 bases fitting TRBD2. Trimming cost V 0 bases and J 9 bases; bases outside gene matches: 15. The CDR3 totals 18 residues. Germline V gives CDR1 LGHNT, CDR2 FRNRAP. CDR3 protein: CASGLVRETSGARGEQFF. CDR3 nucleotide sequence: TGTGCTAGTGGTTTGGTACGTGAGACTAGCGGAGCGCGAGGTGAGCAGTTCTTC.

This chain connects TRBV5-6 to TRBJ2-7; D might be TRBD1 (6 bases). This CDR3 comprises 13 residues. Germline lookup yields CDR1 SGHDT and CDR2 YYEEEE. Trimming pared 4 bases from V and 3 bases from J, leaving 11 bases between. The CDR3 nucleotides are TGTGCCAGCAGCATCGACAGGAGCTACGAGCAGTACTTC. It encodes CASSIDRSYEQYF.

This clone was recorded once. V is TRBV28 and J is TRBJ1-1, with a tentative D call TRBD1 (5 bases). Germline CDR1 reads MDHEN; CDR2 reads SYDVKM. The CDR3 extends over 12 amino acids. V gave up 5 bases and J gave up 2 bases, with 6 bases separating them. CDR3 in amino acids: CASSTGNTEAFF. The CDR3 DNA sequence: TGTGCCAGCAGTACAGGTAACACTGAAGCTTTCTTT. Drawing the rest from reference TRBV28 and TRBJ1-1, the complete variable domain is DVKVTQSSRYLVKRTGEKVFLECVQDMDHENMFWYRQDPGLGLRLIYFSYDVKMKEKGDIPEGYSVSREKKERFSLILESASTNQTSMYLCASSTGNTEAFFGQGTRLTVV.

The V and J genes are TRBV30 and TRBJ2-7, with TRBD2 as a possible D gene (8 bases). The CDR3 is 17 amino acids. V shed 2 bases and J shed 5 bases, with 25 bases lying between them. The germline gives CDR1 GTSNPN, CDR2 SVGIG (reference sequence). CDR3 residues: CAWSRQGAGAGGNEQYF. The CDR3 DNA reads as TGTGCCTGGAGTCGACAGGGAGCGGGGGCGGGAGGAAACGAGCAGTACTTC.

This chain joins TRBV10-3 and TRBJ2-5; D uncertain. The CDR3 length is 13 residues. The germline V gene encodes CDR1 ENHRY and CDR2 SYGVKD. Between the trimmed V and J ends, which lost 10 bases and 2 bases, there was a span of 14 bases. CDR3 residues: CATSTGGQETQYF. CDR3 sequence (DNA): TGTGCCACCAGCACTGGCGGACAAGAGACCCAGTACTTC.

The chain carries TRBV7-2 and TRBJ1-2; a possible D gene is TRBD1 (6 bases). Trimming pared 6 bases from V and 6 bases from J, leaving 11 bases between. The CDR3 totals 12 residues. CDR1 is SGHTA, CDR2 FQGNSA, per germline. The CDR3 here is CASSTGTHGYTF. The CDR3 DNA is TGTGCCAGCAGTACCGGGACACATGGCTACACCTTC. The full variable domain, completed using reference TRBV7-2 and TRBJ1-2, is GAGVSQSPSNKVTEKGKDVELRCDPISGHTALYWYRQSLGQGLEFLIYFQGNSAPDKSGLPSDRFSAERTGGSVSTLTIQRTQQEDSAVYLCASSTGTHGYTFGSGTRLTVV.

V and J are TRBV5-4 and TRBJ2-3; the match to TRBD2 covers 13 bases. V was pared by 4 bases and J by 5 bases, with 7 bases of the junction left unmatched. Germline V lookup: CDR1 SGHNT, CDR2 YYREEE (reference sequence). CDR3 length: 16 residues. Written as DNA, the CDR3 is TGTGCCAGCAGCCCACTAGCGGGAGGGTGGAGAGATACGCAGTATTTT. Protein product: CASSPLAGGWRDTQYF.

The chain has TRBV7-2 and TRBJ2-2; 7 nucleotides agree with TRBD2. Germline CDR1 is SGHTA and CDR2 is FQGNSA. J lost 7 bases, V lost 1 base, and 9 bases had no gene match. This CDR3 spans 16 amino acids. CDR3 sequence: CASSLVGGRAVGELFF. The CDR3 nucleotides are TGTGCCAGCAGCTTAGTTGGTGGGAGGGCCGTCGGGGAGCTGTTTTTT.

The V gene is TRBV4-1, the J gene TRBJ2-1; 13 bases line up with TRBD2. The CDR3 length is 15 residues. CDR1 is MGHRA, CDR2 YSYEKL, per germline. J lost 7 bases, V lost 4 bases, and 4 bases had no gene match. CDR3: CASSRTSGSSNEQFF. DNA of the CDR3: TGCGCCAGCAGCCGGACTAGCGGGAGTTCGAATGAGCAGTTCTTC.